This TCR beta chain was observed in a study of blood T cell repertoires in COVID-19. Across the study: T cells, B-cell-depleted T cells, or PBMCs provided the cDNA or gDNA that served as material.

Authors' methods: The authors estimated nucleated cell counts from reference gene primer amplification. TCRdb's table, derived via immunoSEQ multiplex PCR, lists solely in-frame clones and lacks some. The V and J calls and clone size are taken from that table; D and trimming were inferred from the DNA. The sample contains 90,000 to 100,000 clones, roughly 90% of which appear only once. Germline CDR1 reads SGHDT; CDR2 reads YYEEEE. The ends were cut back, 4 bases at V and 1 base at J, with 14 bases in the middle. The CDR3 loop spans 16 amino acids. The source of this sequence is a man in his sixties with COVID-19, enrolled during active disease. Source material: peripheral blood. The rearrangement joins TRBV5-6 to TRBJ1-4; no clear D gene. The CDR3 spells CASSVRGSRTNEKLFF. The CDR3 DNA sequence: TGTGCCAGCAGCGTCCGGGGATCGAGAACTAATGAAAAACTGTTTTTT.